Given below is one T cell receptor (beta chain) in context. Antigen: not known. The data were obtained in a study of CD8+CD57+ T cells in acquired aplastic anemia. Study-wide findings and caveats: Patients shared under 30 CD8+ CDR3 sequences with controls.

Investigators profiled TCR beta VDJ and CDR3 from genomic DNA template. From the reads, TCRdb called clonotypes with MiXCR, one entry per CDR3 protein. Among about 42,000 distinct CDR3 sequences listed, approximately 67% were seen once. The CDR3 is 16 amino acids. Per germline, CDR1 MNHNS and CDR2 SASEGT. Trimming left V 4 bases short and J 5 bases short, with 18 bases between. The gene calls are TRBV6-1 and TRBJ1-5; TRBD1 might be the D (6 bases). Source material: sorted CD4+, CD8+, or CD8+CD57+ T cells (not recorded which) from PBMCs. The sequence was obtained from a human donor in good health, serving as a control. For the CDR3, the DNA is TGTGCCAGCAGTGCGGAACAGGGACAATGGTATCAGCCCCAGCATTTT. It codes for CASSAEQGQWYQPQHF.